This T cell receptor (beta chain) was recovered during a study of cytomegalovirus exposure and HLA in healthy donors. As to this clone: Its antigen is unidentified.

PCR used 60 Vbeta primers and 13 Jbeta primers. Repertoires were generated with immunoSEQ multiplex PCR, while TCRdb's copy carries only in-frame clones and drops some. There are some 160,000 clones in the sample; about 80% occur only once, and around 2.2% lies in the top ten. General study points: In a later analysis, productive TCRs from donors in an Asian-associated ancestry cluster reportedly carried fewer N-insertions than the cohort mean. Most TCR sequences were uncommon, yet certain public TCRs appeared in many donors. A list of roughly 160 TCR beta chains associated with cytomegalovirus was given. Using the classifier, cytomegalovirus status was reportedly diagnosed with high specificity and sensitivity.

CDR3 length equals 16 residues. CDR1 and CDR2 (germline): LGHNA, YNFKEQ. Trimming removed 0 bases from V and 8 bases from J; junction bases left unmatched: 8. The TCR originated in a man over 45 in good health and CMV-seropositive. This chain uses TRBV4-2 with TRBJ1-4, with 8 bases aligning to TRBD1. The sequencing sample was made of PBMCs. The CDR3 loop reads CASSQDADRAREKLFF. The CDR3 coding sequence is TGTGCCAGCAGCCAAGATGCGGACAGGGCGAGGGAAAAACTGTTTTTT.